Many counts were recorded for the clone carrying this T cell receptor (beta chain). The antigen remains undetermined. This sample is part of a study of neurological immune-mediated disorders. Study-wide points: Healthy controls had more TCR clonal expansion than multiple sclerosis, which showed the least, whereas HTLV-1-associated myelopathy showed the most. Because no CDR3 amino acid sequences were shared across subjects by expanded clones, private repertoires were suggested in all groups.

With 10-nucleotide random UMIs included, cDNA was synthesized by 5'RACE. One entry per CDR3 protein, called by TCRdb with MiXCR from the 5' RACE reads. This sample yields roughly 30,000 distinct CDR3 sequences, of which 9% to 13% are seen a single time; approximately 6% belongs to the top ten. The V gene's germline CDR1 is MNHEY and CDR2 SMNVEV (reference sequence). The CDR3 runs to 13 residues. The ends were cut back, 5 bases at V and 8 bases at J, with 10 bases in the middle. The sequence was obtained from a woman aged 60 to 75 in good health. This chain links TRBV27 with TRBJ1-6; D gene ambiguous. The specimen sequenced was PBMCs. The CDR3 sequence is CASSPIDDSPLHF. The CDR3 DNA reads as TGTGCCAGCAGTCCCATAGATGATTCACCCCTCCACTTT.